These 27 T cell receptor beta chains originate from one sample sequenced in a study of T-cell reconstitution after alpha-beta-depleted transplantation in children. As it was prepared, the TCRbeta library received unique molecular identifiers. One entry per CDR3 protein results from TCRdb running MiXCR on the PCR reads. Counted here are hundreds of thousands of distinct CDR3 sequences, roughly 17% occurring once; the ten biggest clones make up 1.1%. This specimen was PBMCs from the stem cell graft donor, taken from the stem cell graft. The receptors originated from a human donor who donated a stem cell graft to a child with acute myeloid leukemia.

Many counts were recorded for this clonotype. The rearrangement links TRBV5-1 to TRBJ2-1, with D possibly being TRBD1 (6 bases). The germline V and J ends were trimmed by 2 bases and 10 bases, with 10 bases remaining between them. CDR1 is SGHRS, CDR2 YFSETQ, per germline. There are 12 residues in the CDR3. Here the CDR3 DNA reads TGCGCCAGCAGCTTTCAGGGGAACGAGCAGTTCTTC. This codes for CASSFQGNEQFF.

The V call is TRBV7-2, the J call TRBJ1-4; 7 positions agree with TRBD1. The CDR3 has 16 residues. V shed 3 bases, J shed 5 bases, and the junction held 9 bases outside the gene matches. Germline V gene data show CDR1 as SGHTA and CDR2 as FQGNSA. The CDR3 DNA reads as TGTGCCAGCAGCTTCCAACCGGGACAGTTAAATGAAAAACTGTTTTTT. Protein: CASSFQPGQLNEKLFF.

J is TRBJ2-4 and V is TRBV25-1, with D maybe TRBD2 (5 bases). The CDR3 loop spans 14 amino acids. V was cut by 8 bases and J by 7 bases, with 18 bases left in between. Germline CDR1 is MGHDK and CDR2 is SYGVNS. CDR3 sequence reads: CASGSPSGMNIQYF. CDR3 nucleotides: TGTGCCAGCGGAAGCCCCTCGGGGATGAACATTCAGTACTTC.

This chain uses TRBV5-1 with TRBJ2-1, with 9 bases identical to TRBD2. The length of the CDR3 is 16 residues. The V gene's germline CDR1 is SGHRS and CDR2 YFSETQ. Trimming took 0 bases from V and 8 from J; bases not matched to a gene: 9. The CDR3 nucleotides read TGCGCCAGCAGCTTGGGGCTAGCGGGGAAAAAGGATGAGCAGTTCTTC. It yields the protein CASSLGLAGKKDEQFF.

The V call is TRBV5-1, the J call TRBJ1-1; D gene uncertain. V was trimmed by 4 bases and J by 2 bases, leaving 15 bases between them. The germline gives CDR1 SGHRS, CDR2 YFSETQ. The CDR3 has 15 amino acids. The CDR3 DNA reads as TGCGCCAGCAGCCCCCTGGGCTACACCAACACTGAAGCTTTCTTT. Its translation: CASSPLGYTNTEAFF.

This clonotype showed up many times. V gene TRBV20-1 combines with J gene TRBJ2-6, with D hard to call. This CDR3 is built from 14 residues. The germline V gene encodes CDR1 DFQATT and CDR2 SNEGSKA (reference sequence). Between the trimmed V and J ends, which lost 6 bases and 4 bases, there was a span of 13 bases. The CDR3 region has the DNA TGCAGTGCAACGGGCGGTATGGGGGCCAACGTCCTGACTTTC. This codes for CSATGGMGANVLTF.

There are a few counts of this clonotype. The V gene is TRBV27, the J gene TRBJ2-1; 12 bases are shared with TRBD1. With 4 bases clipped from V and 7 bases from J, the junction kept 2 bases outside the gene matches. Germline-derived CDR1 and CDR2 are MNHEY and SMNVEV (reference sequence). This CDR3 comprises 14 residues. The CDR3 bases are TGTGCCAGCAGTTGGGACAGGGGGCCAAATGAGCAGTTCTTC. Protein product: CASSWDRGPNEQFF.

Many counts were recorded for this clonotype. The chain uses TRBV20-1 and TRBJ2-1, with D maybe TRBD2 (7 bases). This CDR3 spans 14 amino acids. V was pared by 3 bases and J by 7 bases, with 16 bases between. The V gene's germline CDR1 is DFQATT and CDR2 SNEGSKA (reference sequence). For the CDR3, the DNA is TGCAGTGCTAGGGGACTGGGGGGGCTAAATGAGCAGTTCTTC. It specifies CSARGLGGLNEQFF.

J is TRBJ1-5 and V is TRBV12-3 or TRBV12-4; D may be TRBD1 (6 bases). CDR3 length: 15 residues. The V gene lost 7 bases and the J gene lost 0 bases, with 13 bases spanning the gap. The DNA of the CDR3 is TGTGCCAGCAAGAACAGGGTTGATAGCAATCAGCCCCAGCATTTT. Amino acids: CASKNRVDSNQPQHF.

This clonotype was recorded at least ten times. This chain uses TRBV7-9 with TRBJ2-5; D might be TRBD2 (5 bases). V was clipped by 0 bases and J by 6 bases, with 5 bases between them. Germline CDR1 reads SEHNR; CDR2 reads FQNEAQ (reference sequence). The CDR3 spans 12 residues. Written as DNA, the CDR3 is TGTGCCAGCAGCTTAGCCGGGAAGACCCAGTACTTC. Protein product: CASSLAGKTQYF.

As concerns this clonotype: Relative to the germline gene, one junction end is altered; a read error may explain this. V gene TRBV20-1 combines with J gene TRBJ2-6, with D unclear. The CDR3 contains 14 residues. The V gene's germline CDR1 is DFQATT and CDR2 SNEGSKA (reference sequence). The CDR3 sequence: CSARGRSGANVLTF. Written as DNA, the CDR3 is TGCAGTGCAAGAGGAAGGTCTGGGGCCAACGTCCTGACTTTC.

This clonotype has at least ten counts. The chain recombines TRBV29-1 with TRBJ2-3; D gene uncertain. This CDR3 comprises 12 residues. CDR1 SQVTM and CDR2 ANQGSEA come from the germline V gene. Trimming left V 5 bases short and J 8 bases short, with 14 bases between. The CDR3 nucleotides read TGCAGCGTTTCCGGGCACAAGAGTACGCAGTATTTT. The encoded protein is CSVSGHKSTQYF.

This clonotype was counted many times. V gene TRBV20-1 combines with J gene TRBJ2-6, with D maybe TRBD2 (5 bases). The CDR3 covers 14 residues. Germline CDR1 reads DFQATT; CDR2 reads SNEGSKA (reference sequence). Trimming shortened V by 6 bases and J by 1 base, and 10 bases separated the two germline ends. The CDR3 spells CSAEEQSGANVLTF. The DNA for the CDR3 is TGCAGTGCGGAGGAGCAATCTGGGGCCAACGTCCTGACTTTC.

This clonotype appeared a few times. The chain couples TRBV6-6 to TRBJ2-3, with D unresolved. Trimming cost V 1 base and J 4 bases, with 3 bases left between them. Per the germline V gene, CDR1 is MNHNY and CDR2 is SVGAGI (reference sequence). The CDR3 contains 12 residues. The CDR3 DNA follows: TGTGCCAGCAGTTACTTGGCAGATACGCAGTATTTT. It specifies CASSYLADTQYF.

The chain has TRBV7-9 and TRBJ2-1, with 8 bases lining up with TRBD2. Germline V gene data show CDR1 as SEHNR and CDR2 as FQNEAQ (reference sequence). The CDR3 consists of 12 residues. The CDR3 region is CALRGAGNEQFF. CDR3 in DNA: TGTGCTCTGCGGGGGGCCGGGAATGAGCAGTTCTTC. Using reference TRBV7-9 and TRBJ2-1 for the parts outside the CDR3, the full variable domain is DTGVSQNPRHKITKRGQNVTFRCDPISEHNRLYWYRQTLGQGPEFLTYFQNEAQLEKSRLLSDRFSAERPKGSFSTLEIQRTEQGDSAMYLCALRGAGNEQFFGPGTRLTVL.

In its sample, this clonotype was seen many times. The J gene is TRBJ1-5, the V gene TRBV20-1; maybe TRBD1 (5 bases). CDR3 length equals 13 residues. Trimming took 3 bases from V and 6 from J, leaving 12 bases between them. From germline, CDR1 is DFQATT and CDR2 SNEGSKA (reference sequence). The CDR3 sequence: CSASQGQGQPQHF. CDR3 nucleotide sequence: TGCAGTGCTAGTCAAGGGCAGGGTCAGCCCCAGCATTTT.

In the case of this clonotype: A much larger clone sits a single nucleotide away, making a read error possible. The J gene is TRBJ2-7, the V gene TRBV20-1, with D unclear. The germline V and J ends were trimmed by 0 bases and 3 bases, with 9 bases remaining between them. The V gene's germline CDR1 is DFQATT and CDR2 SNEGSKA (reference sequence). The CDR3 spans 13 residues. The CDR3 loop reads CSAREGSFYEQYV. The CDR3, as DNA: TGCAGTGCTAGAGAGGGTAGTTTCTACGAGCAGTACGTC.

The table lists this clonotype with a few counts. V gene TRBV6-1 combines with J gene TRBJ1-5; 7 bases map to TRBD1. The junction had 6 bases not matched to a gene; V was cut back by 7 bases and J by 3 bases. CDR1 and CDR2 from the germline V gene are MNHNS and SASEGT. This CDR3 contains 14 residues. The CDR3 sequence: CASNDRADNQPQHF. CDR3 nucleotides: TGTGCCAGCAACGACAGGGCCGACAATCAGCCCCAGCATTTT.

This clonotype was seen at least ten times. The CDR3 DNA follows: TGCAGTGCTATGACTGATACCTACGAGCAGTACTTC. Translated, it gives CSAMTDTYEQYF. V gene TRBV20-1 combines with J gene TRBJ2-7; the D is unclear. V was pared by 4 bases and J by 2 bases, with 9 bases between. Germline values: CDR1 DFQATT, CDR2 SNEGSKA (reference sequence). CDR3 size: 12 residues.

This clonotype was found many times. The chain joins TRBV12-3 or TRBV12-4 to TRBJ2-1; D may be TRBD2 (7 bases). The V and J ends lost 3 bases and 1 base respectively, with 10 bases between them. CDR3 size: 15 residues. CDR3 in DNA: TGTGCCAGCAGTTTTCGGGGGGCGTCCTACAATGAGCAGTTCTTC. It specifies CASSFRGASYNEQFF.

This chain connects TRBV5-4 to TRBJ2-1, with D possibly being TRBD2 (5 bases). The CDR3 is 15 amino acids. CDR1 SGHNT and CDR2 YYREEE come from the germline V gene (reference sequence). Trimming removed 10 bases at V and 5 bases at J, with 22 bases between. The CDR3 DNA is TGTGCCCCCGGGCGAGGGATCGAGGCGAACAATGAGCAGTTCTTC. It yields the protein CAPGRGIEANNEQFF.

There are many counts of this clonotype. This rearrangement joins TRBV6-1 to TRBJ2-5; 9 bases agree with TRBD2. The V gene's germline CDR1 is MNHNS and CDR2 SASEGT. This CDR3 is built from 15 residues. J lost 5 bases, V lost 7 bases, and 11 bases had no gene match. The CDR3 DNA follows: TGTGCCAGCACCCCAAGTCTAGCGGGGAGGGAGACCCAGTACTTC. As protein: CASTPSLAGRETQYF.

This clonotype was seen a handful of times. This rearrangement joins TRBV5-1 to TRBJ2-3; TRBD1 is a possible D gene (5 bases). CDR3 size: 18 residues. Germline V gene data show CDR1 as SGHRS and CDR2 as YFSETQ. Deletions cut 0 bases from V and 3 bases from J, with 20 bases between. The DNA for the CDR3 is TGCGCCAGCAGCTTGGGCCCCCCCCGCAGGGAACTAACAGATACGCAGTATTTT. Translated: CASSLGPPRRELTDTQYF.

The chain couples TRBV7-3 to TRBJ2-2, with TRBD2 matching over 10 bases. With V trimmed by 4 bases and J by 3 bases, 2 bases remained unmatched. The germline V gene encodes CDR1 SGHTA and CDR2 FQGTGA. This CDR3 is built from 15 residues. In DNA form, the CDR3 reads TGTGCCAGCAGCTCCCTAGCGGGGGACACCGGGGAGCTGTTTTTT. It specifies CASSSLAGDTGELFF.

This clonotype appeared a few times. The gene calls are TRBV5-8 and TRBJ2-6; D unclear. Germline V gives CDR1 SGHTS, CDR2 YDEGEE. The CDR3 has 18 residues. With 0 bases removed from V and 0 bases from J, the gap between germline ends came to 13 bases. The CDR3 sequence is CASSLVGFSGSGANVLTF. The CDR3 nucleotides are TGTGCCAGCAGCTTGGTTGGGTTTTCGGGCTCTGGGGCCAACGTCCTGACTTTC.

CDR3 DNA: TGTGCCATCAGTGAGTCCCGTCTAGCGGGGGGTTCCTACAATGAGCAGTTCTTC. The encoded protein is CAISESRLAGGSYNEQFF. The chain uses TRBV10-3 and TRBJ2-1; 11 bases are shared with TRBD2. The CDR3 sequence is 18 residues long. V lost 0 bases to trimming and J lost 1 base; unmatched junction nucleotides: 5. Germline V gene sequence: CDR1 ENHRY, CDR2 SYGVKD.

This clonotype was observed a few times. The genes are TRBV7-9 and TRBJ2-1; a weak D match, TRBD1 (7 bases). Per the germline V gene, CDR1 is SEHNR and CDR2 is FQNEAQ (reference sequence). V lost 4 bases and J lost 2, with 12 bases in between. The CDR3 covers 15 residues. The CDR3, as DNA: TGTGCCAGCAGCTCGACAGGGAGGACCTACAATGAGCAGTTCTTC. This encodes CASSSTGRTYNEQFF.